The source of this T cell receptor beta chain is a study of vaccination and CD4 T cells after COVID-19. Looking at the study overall: Of the convalescent patients, who were SARS-CoV-2 positive by nasal swab PCR, about ten had mild and one severe disease.

TCRdb recomputed calls from the PCR reads with MiXCR, one row per CDR3 protein. The sample includes tens of thousands of distinct CDR3 sequences, under 65% seen only once; the top ten take approximately 1.1%. The CDR3 covers 12 residues. Germline-derived CDR1 and CDR2 are DFQATT and SNEGSKA (reference sequence). The ends were cut back, 5 bases at V and 5 bases at J, with 10 bases in the middle. Findings and caveats of the study: There was no significant change from about 20 to 38 median reactive clonotypes. Among those convalescent, a median around 89% of reactive clones emerged solely post-vaccination.

This clonotype was counted only a few times. Its antigen is unidentified. The chain couples TRBV20-1 to TRBJ2-4; no firm D call. This clonotype was sampled from a human donor who had recovered from COVID-19. Material: CD4+ T cells from blood, obtained before SARS-CoV-2 vaccination. As DNA, the CDR3 is TGCAGTGCTTCCCCCGTCCAAAACATTCAGTACTTC. Its translation is CSASPVQNIQYF.